Below are 6 T cell receptor beta chains sequenced from a single sample in a study of blood T cell repertoires in COVID-19. Using immunoSEQ multiplex PCR, the repertoire was profiled, and TCRdb retains in-frame clones only, with some absent. The repertoire consists of about 160,000 clones, with about 85% occurring once and the leading ten covering 13%. Material: peripheral blood. The receptor set was obtained from a man between 65 and 85 years old who had recovered from COVID-19.

The chain links TRBV19 to TRBJ1-6; TRBD1 might be the D (6 bases). Germline V gives CDR1 LNHDA, CDR2 SQIVND (reference sequence). Trimming stripped 4 bases from V and 7 bases from J, with 11 bases between. The CDR3 runs to 14 residues. The CDR3: CASSRQVQNSPLHF. The CDR3 region has the DNA TGTGCCAGTAGTAGACAGGTGCAGAATTCACCCCTCCACTTT.

The chain is built from TRBV6-6 and TRBJ2-5; D is perhaps TRBD2 (5 bases). Germline values: CDR1 MNHNY, CDR2 SVGAGI (reference sequence). The CDR3 runs to 17 residues. V was clipped by 6 bases and J by 1 base, with 21 bases between them. CDR3 DNA sequence: TGTGCCAGCAGCCGAAACAGCGGCCACACGTTCCAAGAGACCCAGTACTTC. Amino acid sequence: CASSRNSGHTFQETQYF.

This clone was seen only a few times. Other DNA sequences within the sample encode an identical CDR3. The V gene is TRBV9, the J gene TRBJ2-1, with TRBD2 matching over 9 bases. The CDR3 loop spans 15 amino acids. V was clipped by 0 bases and J by 3 bases; unmatched bases: 1. Germline V lookup: CDR1 SGDLS, CDR2 YYNGEE. CDR3 amino acids: CASSVGSGSYNEQFF. Here the CDR3 DNA reads TGTGCCAGCAGCGTAGGTAGCGGGAGCTACAATGAGCAGTTCTTC.

The V and J genes are TRBV5-5 and TRBJ2-7; 8 bases line up with TRBD1. CDR3 length: 14 amino acids. Per the germline V gene, CDR1 is SGHKS and CDR2 is YYEKEE (reference sequence). Trimming at V came to 6 bases and at J to 3 bases, leaving 8 bases not matched to a gene. CDR3 nucleotide sequence: TGTGCCAGCACCACGACAGGGGCCCTCTACGAGCAGTACTTC. It codes for CASTTTGALYEQYF.

In its sample, this clone was seen a few times. In DNA form, the CDR3 reads TGTGCCAGCAGCACAGGGTCCCTCGAGCAGTACTTC. Translation gives CASSTGSLEQYF. The genes are TRBV28 and TRBJ2-7, with D perhaps TRBD1 (6 bases). Germline CDR1 reads MDHEN; CDR2 reads SYDVKM. There are 12 residues in the CDR3. V was trimmed by 6 bases and J by 6 bases, leaving 12 bases between them.

This clone was picked up one time. This rearrangement joins TRBV10-1 to TRBJ2-7; 9 nucleotides align to TRBD1. Germline V gene sequence: CDR1 WNHNN, CDR2 SYGVQD (reference sequence). Unmatched junction bases numbered 8, after V lost 6 bases and J lost 5 bases. The CDR3 contains 14 residues. The CDR3 here is CASSAGQGSDEQYF. The CDR3 DNA sequence: TGCGCCAGCAGCGCTGGACAGGGGAGCGACGAGCAGTACTTC.